This TCR beta chain is from a study of human T cells and chemical hapten exposure (dated by TCRdb to about 2021). The study in broad terms: For sensitization, 2% DPC in acetone was applied to a roughly 2 cm by roughly 2 cm area of upper inner arm skin. Libraries were combined into a pool for sequencing, and differences in TCR yield between samples came mainly from small differences in library volumes within the pool. Patients additionally received weekly therapeutic DPC doses to the scalp throughout the approximately 22-week study period. Blood for TCR sequencing was provided by twenty-nine alopecia patients at one to four time points (pre-sensitization, 2, 6 and 24 weeks). Patch tests used Finn chambers with 0.01% DPC on the upper back, scored after 6 days by International Contact Dermatitis Research Group standards. In alopecia patients, the study followed how the peripheral blood TCR repertoire changed in vivo over primary and secondary sensitization to diphenylcyclopropenone (DPC), a hapten. Alopecia areata with under or over 50% scalp involvement, alopecia totalis and alopecia universalis were represented in the patient cohort, which was mostly female. Blood was sampled from patients pre-sensitization (week 0) and at 2, 6 and about 24 weeks after DPC sensitization.

The library was generated by RACE. The reads were generated on a NextSeq 500. During library preparation, unique molecular identifiers were attached to individual cDNA molecules so that TCRs could be counted in a quantitative, reproducible way. From each blood RNA sample, both TCR alpha and TCR beta chains were sequenced. The study's processing was this. The median number of TCRs per sample was over 95,000, ranging from roughly 20,000 to 700,000. The Decombinator software suite was used to annotate V, J and CDR3 in the TCR reads. For PS versus PT1 abundance plots, all samples were subsampled to the same number of TCRs (28,000). Expanded TCRs were defined as absent before sensitization and observed at least eight times at the 2-week time point. TCRdb took the public reads, trimmed them with fastp at Q25, ran MiXCR for clone calling and kept in-frame beta chains. Every entry covers one CDR3 protein and lists the most common genes and DNA from its rows. The V and J calls follow TCRdb's processing rather than the paper's. This sample lists about 54,000 distinct CDR3 sequences; 9.5% to 10% were detected once. The ten top clones hold roughly 1.7% of the sample.

This clonotype was found many times. Its antigen is still unknown. Within one base of it there is no much larger clone, and no base qualities were kept. Overall study outcomes, separate from this receptor: Patch test score correlated positively with the number of PT1 expanded TCRs, reaching significance at thresholds 8, 16 and 32 but not at 4. DPC sensitization did not change how many TCRs were above 1 in 1000 frequency, and no evidence was found of alterations in global repertoire structure. Repeated subsampling changed both the strength of the expansion versus patch-test correlation and the threshold at which the correlation became significant. Because every patient had alopecia, a presumed autoimmune disease, the patients' immune response might differ from that of healthy individuals. Compared with pre-sensitization or healthy control sets, expanded TCRs formed significantly more large CDR3 similarity clusters, which is consistent with antigen-driven responses.

Taken with the paper, the label for time point translates to: patch test 2, 6 weeks after DPC sensitization. Explained via the paper, the treatment or condition label denotes: therapeutic diphenylcyclopropenone sensitization with weekly scalp DPC. At each patch-test visit, blood was drawn before the patch test was applied. Patients were eligible if aged 18 to 70, diagnosed with alopecia and judged suitable for DPC therapy, and pregnant patients were excluded. Total RNA was extracted from unfractionated whole blood collected in Tempus Blood RNA tubes. The sequence derives from a woman aged 45 to 65 with alopecia areata. Some clones in this sample may be carry-over from other donors' samples. Sequenced here: whole blood, sampled in connection with sensitization to the hapten diphenylcyclopropenone (DPC).

The base sequence is TGTGCCAGCAGCCCCTCCAGGGTTTGGGGGGCGAACACTGAAGCTTTCTTT. Protein translation: CASSPSRVWGANTEAFF. The chain employs TRBV7-2 and TRBJ1-1, with TRBD1 tentatively as D gene (6 bases match). There are 17 amino acids in the CDR3, from cysteine to phenylalanine inclusive. The read is trimmed to its CDR3 DNA, 51 bases read in frame from base 1. V was cut back by 5 bases and J by 1 base, leaving a gap of 20 bases between them. CDR1 SGHTA and CDR2 FQGNSA were looked up in the germline V gene.